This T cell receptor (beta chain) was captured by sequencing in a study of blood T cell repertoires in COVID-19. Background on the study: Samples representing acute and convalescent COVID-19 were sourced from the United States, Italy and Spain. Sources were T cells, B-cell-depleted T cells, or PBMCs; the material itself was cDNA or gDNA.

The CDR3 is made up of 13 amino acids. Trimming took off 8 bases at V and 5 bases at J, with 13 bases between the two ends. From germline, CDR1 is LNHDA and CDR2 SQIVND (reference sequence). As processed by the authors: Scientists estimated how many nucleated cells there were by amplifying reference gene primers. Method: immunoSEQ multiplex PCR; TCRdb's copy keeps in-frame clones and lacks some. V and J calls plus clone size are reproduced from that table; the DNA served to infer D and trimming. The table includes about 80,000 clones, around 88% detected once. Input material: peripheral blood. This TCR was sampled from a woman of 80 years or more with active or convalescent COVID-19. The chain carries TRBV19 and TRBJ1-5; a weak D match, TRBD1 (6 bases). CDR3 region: CASSRQADQPQHF. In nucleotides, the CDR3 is TGTGCCAGTTCTCGACAGGCTGATCAGCCCCAGCATTTT.